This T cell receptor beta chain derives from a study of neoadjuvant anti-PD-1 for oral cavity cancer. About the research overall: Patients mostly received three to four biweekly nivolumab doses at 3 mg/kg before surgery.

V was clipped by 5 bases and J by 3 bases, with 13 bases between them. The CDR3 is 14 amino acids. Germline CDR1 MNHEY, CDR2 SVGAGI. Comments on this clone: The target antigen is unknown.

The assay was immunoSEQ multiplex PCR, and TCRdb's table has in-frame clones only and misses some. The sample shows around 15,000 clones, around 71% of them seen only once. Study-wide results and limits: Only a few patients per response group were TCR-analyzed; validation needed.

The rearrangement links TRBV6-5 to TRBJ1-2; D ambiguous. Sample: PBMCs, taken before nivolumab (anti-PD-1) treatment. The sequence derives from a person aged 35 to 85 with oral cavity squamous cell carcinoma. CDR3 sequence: CASSPSRSYYGYTF. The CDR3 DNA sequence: TGTGCCAGCAGTCCAAGCCGAAGTTACTATGGCTACACCTTC.